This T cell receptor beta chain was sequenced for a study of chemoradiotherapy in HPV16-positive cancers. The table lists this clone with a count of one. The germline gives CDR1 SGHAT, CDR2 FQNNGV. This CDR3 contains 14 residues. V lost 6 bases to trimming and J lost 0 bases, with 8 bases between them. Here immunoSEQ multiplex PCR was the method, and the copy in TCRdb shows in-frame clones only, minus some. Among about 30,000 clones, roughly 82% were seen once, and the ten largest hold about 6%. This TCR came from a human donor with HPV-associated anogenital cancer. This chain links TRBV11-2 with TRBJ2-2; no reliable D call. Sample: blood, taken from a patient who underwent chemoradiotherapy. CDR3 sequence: CASRWQTNTGELFF. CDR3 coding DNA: TGTGCCAGCAGATGGCAGACGAACACCGGGGAGCTGTTTTTT.